The TCR beta chain under discussion was sequenced for a study of early T cells in non-severe SARS-CoV-2 infection. This clonotype was observed many times. TCRdb recomputed calls from the 5' RACE reads with MiXCR, one row per CDR3 protein. The sample has some 40,000 distinct CDR3 sequences; around 4.6% are singletons. Trimming pared 6 bases from V and 5 bases from J, leaving 19 bases between. The CDR3 contains 16 residues. Germline V CDR1 and CDR2: ENHRY, SYGVKD. The sample consisted of whole blood. J is TRBJ2-2 and V is TRBV10-3; D unresolved. The sequence was collected from an adult who was a healthcare worker with PCR-confirmed SARS-CoV-2 infection or an uninfected control (not recorded which). The CDR3 DNA follows: TGTGCCATCAGCCTCTCACGGCAGGATCTGACCGGGGAGCTGTTTTTT. It is translated as CAISLSRQDLTGELFF.